Shown below are 12 T cell receptor beta chains from a single sample sequenced in a study of patients with pleural tuberculosis. One entry per CDR3 protein results from TCRdb running MiXCR on the reads. The repertoire consists of about 50,000 distinct CDR3 sequences, with approximately 7.9% occurring once and the leading ten covering around 15%. The origin of the receptors is a human donor with pleural tuberculosis.

This clonotype was observed many times. The V and J genes are TRBV7-1 and TRBJ1-4; 7 bases map to TRBD1. TRBV7-1 belongs to the ORF category, with a function that is uncertain. The CDR3 is 15 residues long. The V and J ends lost 2 bases and 2 bases, in that order; junction bases with no gene match: 2. CDR3 loop: CASSSQGGTNEKLFF. Here the CDR3 DNA reads TGTGCCAGCAGCTCACAGGGGGGGACTAATGAAAAACTGTTTTTT.

This clonotype was detected ten times or more. The V and J genes are TRBV27 and TRBJ1-6, with unresolved D. The CDR3 has 12 residues. V was shortened by 8 bases and J by 6 bases, with 8 bases between the two germline ends. The germline CDR1 and CDR2 sequences are MNHEY and SMNVEV (reference sequence). The CDR3 DNA sequence: TGTGCCAGCTCGCGCGGTAATTCACCCCTCCACTTT. It is translated as CASSRGNSPLHF.

This clonotype has a count of ten or more. The germline gene is not matched at one end of the junction; a read error may be the cause. The chain employs TRBV6-2 or TRBV6-3 and TRBJ1-1; D gene uncertain. This CDR3 contains 13 residues. Per the germline V gene, CDR1 is MNHEY and CDR2 is SVGEGT. In DNA form, the CDR3 reads TGTGCCAGCAGTCACTCGACACTCCCTGAAGCTTTCTTT. Residues: CASSHSTLPEAFF.

This clonotype has ten or more counts. J is TRBJ1-6 and V is TRBV20-1, with 10 positions matching TRBD1. The CDR3 covers 16 residues. J was trimmed by 3 bases and V by 6 bases; bases with no gene match: 8. Germline values: CDR1 DFQATT, CDR2 SNEGSKA (reference sequence). CDR3 sequence (DNA): TGCAGTGCCAAGACAGGGGGCTCATACTATAATTCACCCCTCCACTTT. It is translated as CSAKTGGSYYNSPLHF.

This clonotype came up many times. The V call is TRBV20-1, the J call TRBJ2-7; D not resolved. This CDR3 spans 10 amino acids. The V end lost 5 bases, the J end lost 2 bases, and 4 bases lay between the germline ends. Germline V CDR1 and CDR2: DFQATT, SNEGSKA (reference sequence). The CDR3 bases are TGCAGTGCTGGACCCTACGAGCAGTACTTC. Translating gives CSAGPYEQYF.

This clonotype was recorded many times. The rearrangement uses TRBV20-1 and TRBJ1-5; possibly TRBD1 for D (5 bases). Between the trimmed V and J ends, which lost 5 bases and 6 bases, there was a span of 17 bases. Germline CDR1 DFQATT, CDR2 SNEGSKA (reference sequence). The CDR3 has 14 amino acids. Written as DNA, the CDR3 is TGCAGTGCTCCCCGGGGCCGGGAGGGTCAGCCCCAGCATTTT. This sequence encodes CSAPRGREGQPQHF.

This clonotype was detected ten times or more. This chain joins TRBV6-2 or TRBV6-3 and TRBJ1-2; D is ambiguous. This CDR3 region has 13 residues. Per the germline V gene, CDR1 is MNHEY and CDR2 is SVGEGT. The V and J ends lost 0 bases and 4 bases respectively, with 6 bases between them. The CDR3 DNA is TGTGCCAGCAGTTACTCGAACCTCTATGGCTACACCTTC. This sequence encodes CASSYSNLYGYTF.

This clonotype appeared many times. The chain recombines TRBV2 with TRBJ1-2; tentative D call: TRBD1 (6 bases). There are 12 residues in the CDR3. From germline, CDR1 is SNHLY and CDR2 FYNNEI. Trimming took off 1 base at V and 14 bases at J, with 14 bases between the two ends. CDR3 DNA sequence: TGTGCCAGCAGTGAAGGAACAGGGCGATCTACCTTC. Its protein product is CASSEGTGRSTF.

Ten or more counts support this clonotype. Here the CDR3 reads CASSPSNEAFF. The CDR3 region has the DNA TGTGCCAGCAGCCCCTCCAATGAAGCTTTCTTT. The chain joins TRBV7-9 to TRBJ1-1; no clear D gene. The CDR3 totals 11 residues. V shed 5 bases and J shed 7 bases, with 8 bases lying between them. Germline V gene sequence: CDR1 SEHNR, CDR2 FQNEAQ (reference sequence).

Many counts were recorded for this clonotype. The V and J genes are TRBV25-1 and TRBJ2-5, with 8 positions matching TRBD1. The CDR3 contains 15 residues. The J segment lost 2 bases and the V segment lost 3 bases, leaving 5 bases of the junction unmatched. Germline-derived CDR1 and CDR2 are MGHDK and SYGVNS. The CDR3 reads CASSETGDSQETQYF. Here the CDR3 DNA reads TGTGCCAGCAGTGAGACAGGGGACTCTCAAGAGACCCAGTACTTC.

This clonotype turned up a few times. The CDR3 loop is CASSSSRDRGEQFF. CDR3 coding DNA: TGTGCCAGCAGCTCGTCCCGGGACAGGGGTGAGCAGTTCTTC. J is TRBJ2-1 and V is TRBV11-2; 10 positions match TRBD1. The germline V gene encodes CDR1 SGHAT and CDR2 FQNNGV. This CDR3 has 14 amino acids. V trimming: 4 bases; J trimming: 9 bases; junction bases outside the gene matches: 6.

Remarks on this clonotype: This sequence may be a read error, since a much larger clone differs from it by one base. V usage is TRBV12-3 or TRBV12-4 and J usage is TRBJ2-3; no reliable D call. The end of the DNA is better explained by TRBJ1-5, so the J call may be wrong. This CDR3 has 16 residues. CDR3 in amino acids: CASSLGHNLVTDTQHF. Written as DNA, the CDR3 is TGTGCCAGCAGTTTAGGGCACAACCTGGTTACAGATACGCAGCATTTT.